A single sample gave rise to the 3 T cell receptor beta chains below, sequenced in a study of tumor-infiltrating lymphocytes in localized non-small cell lung cancer (dated by TCRdb to the early 2020s). The method behind the library was the immunoSEQ multiplex PCR assay. This is the immuneACCESS table as TCRdb keeps it, with only in-frame sequences that have V and J called. A part of the clones is gone; compared with another copy, unresolved V genes explain less than half, and the rest is unexplained. The sample table shows around 6,700 clones, and 65% to 85% are seen once. The top ten constitute approximately 10% of the sample. The sample consisted of lung tumor tissue. The receptors come from a human donor with non-small cell lung cancer.

The rearrangement links TRBV7-9 to TRBJ1-5; 7 nucleotides match TRBD1. The CDR3 loop spans 15 amino acids. The germline CDR1 and CDR2 sequences are SEHNR and FQNEAQ (reference sequence). The V and J ends lost 2 bases and 5 bases, in that order; junction bases with no gene match: 6. The CDR3 reads CASSLTAGGDQPQHF. The CDR3 DNA reads TGTGCCAGCAGCTTAACTGCAGGGGGTGATCAGCCCCAGCATTTT.

In this sample, this clone turned up a few times. The chain is built from TRBV30 and TRBJ1-1; the D is unclear. The CDR3 is 13 amino acids. Germline V CDR1 and CDR2: GTSNPN, SVGIG (reference sequence). The germline V and J ends were trimmed by 0 bases and 3 bases, with 8 bases remaining between them. CDR3 residues: CAWSVEGYTEAFF. CDR3 in DNA: TGTGCCTGGAGTGTGGAGGGTTACACTGAAGCTTTCTTT.

V usage is TRBV2 and J usage is TRBJ2-2, with D tentatively TRBD1 (6 bases). In germline, CDR1 is SNHLY, CDR2 FYNNEI. V shed 4 bases and J shed 3 bases, with 18 bases lying between them. This CDR3 has 17 residues. Here the CDR3 reads CASSGFTGSADTGELFF. DNA of the CDR3: TGTGCCAGCAGTGGTTTTACAGGGAGCGCGGACACCGGGGAGCTGTTTTTT.